The T cell receptor beta chain under discussion was sequenced for a study of blood T cell repertoires in COVID-19. Study in general: Specimens from acute and convalescent COVID-19 originated in the United States, Italy and Spain. Sample material is recorded as cDNA or gDNA derived from T cells, B-cell-depleted T cells, or PBMCs.

As handled by the study authors: Reference gene primer amplification yielded estimated nucleated cell counts. Sequenced by immunoSEQ multiplex PCR; TCRdb stores in-frame clones only, minus some. V and J calls and clone size are given by that table; D and trimming were obtained from the DNA. The sample records some 71,000 clones, 84% being singletons. The CDR3 is 15 amino acids. V lost 3 bases and J lost 5, with 13 bases in between. Germline V CDR1 and CDR2: KGHSH, LQKENI. A Seattle source enrolled patients during active infection and followed them longitudinally. The source of this sequence is a man in his forties or fifties with COVID-19, enrolled during active disease. This chain joins TRBV18 and TRBJ1-4; D remains unclear. Sequencing was performed on peripheral blood. CDR3 nucleotide sequence: TGTGCCAGCTCACCGCCTTTCCAGGTGAATGAAAAACTGTTTTTT. Amino acid sequence: CASSPPFQVNEKLFF.